The rows below give T cell receptor beta chains drawn from one sample of a study of blood T cell repertoires in COVID-19. The assay was immunoSEQ multiplex PCR, and TCRdb's table has in-frame clones only and misses some. Found here are more than 200,000 clones, approximately 88% of them singletons; the top ten hold about 3.5%. Sample: PBMCs or T cells enriched from blood (not recorded which). These receptors were obtained from a woman aged 25 to 39 who had been exposed to COVID-19. CDR3s include the opening cysteine and the closing phenylalanine or tryptophan. The order of the fields is clone size, V gene, CDR3 length, J gene, D gene, CDR3 DNA, CDR3 protein. The D gene is left open where the match is weak. Rows give clone size only sometimes, using once, few, many, or a class for an expanded clone.

-	TRBV19	15	TRBJ2-5	-	TGTGCCAGTAGTATAGGTCACGGGTTGGGAGAGACCCAGTACTTC	CASSIGHGLGETQYF
-	TRBV11-2	15	TRBJ1-1	TRBD1	TGTGCCAGCAGCTTAGGGGGAACAGGGGGCACTGAAGCTTTCTTT	CASSLGGTGGTEAFF
-	TRBV7-2	16	TRBJ1-1	-	TGTGCCAGCAGCTTAACAATGGGAGGGGGGAACACTGAAGCTTTCTTT	CASSLTMGGGNTEAFF
-	TRBV5-4	15	TRBJ2-1	TRBD2	TGTGCCAGCAGCCTCGGGACTAACAACTACAATGAGCAGTTCTTC	CASSLGTNNYNEQFF
-	TRBV5-4	15	TRBJ2-2	TRBD1	TGTGCCAGCAGCTCCGACAGGGGAAGAACCGGGGAGCTGTTTTTT	CASSSDRGRTGELFF
few	TRBV19	15	TRBJ2-2	TRBD1	TGTGCCAGCACTCCGGGACAGATGTACACCGGGGAGCTGTTTTTT	CASTPGQMYTGELFF
-	TRBV19	16	TRBJ1-1	-	TGTGCCAGCAATTCGGGGAGGTCGAGTCCCAACACTGAAGCTTTCTTT	CASNSGRSSPNTEAFF
-	TRBV5-1	15	TRBJ1-1	TRBD1	TGCGCCAGCAGGGGACAGGGGATTTTTAACACTGAAGCTTTCTTT	CASRGQGIFNTEAFF
-	TRBV16	16	TRBJ1-2	TRBD1	TGTGCCAGCAGCGAAGGGACAGGGGGCTTCAGCTATGGCTACACCTTC	CASSEGTGGFSYGYTF
-	TRBV5-5	15	TRBJ2-7	TRBD2	TGTGCCAGCAGCTTGGGTAGCGGGAGGGCCTACGAGCAGTACTTC	CASSLGSGRAYEQYF
once	TRBV5-1	13	TRBJ2-3	TRBD2	TGCGCCAGCGGGACTAGCGGGACAGATACGCAGTATTTT	CASGTSGTDTQYF
-	TRBV9	15	TRBJ2-1	-	TGTGCCAGCAGCGTAGCGGGAGTGGGTTACAATGAGCAGTTCTTC	CASSVAGVGYNEQFF
-	TRBV7-6	16	TRBJ1-5	-	TGTGCCAGCAGCTTAGGATCGGGTCCTAGCAATCAGCCCCAGCATTTT	CASSLGSGPSNQPQHF
-	TRBV3-1/TRBV3-2	15	TRBJ2-1	TRBD2	TGTGCCAGCAATTCCGAAACTAGCGGGAACAATGAGCAGTTCTTC	CASNSETSGNNEQFF
-	TRBV27	14	TRBJ2-7	TRBD1	TGTGCCAGCAGTTCCCGACAGGGTCGATACGAGCAGTACTTC	CASSSRQGRYEQYF
-	TRBV6-5	14	TRBJ2-5	TRBD1	TGTGCCAGCAGTTACTCGATGGGACAGGAGACCCAGTACTTC	CASSYSMGQETQYF